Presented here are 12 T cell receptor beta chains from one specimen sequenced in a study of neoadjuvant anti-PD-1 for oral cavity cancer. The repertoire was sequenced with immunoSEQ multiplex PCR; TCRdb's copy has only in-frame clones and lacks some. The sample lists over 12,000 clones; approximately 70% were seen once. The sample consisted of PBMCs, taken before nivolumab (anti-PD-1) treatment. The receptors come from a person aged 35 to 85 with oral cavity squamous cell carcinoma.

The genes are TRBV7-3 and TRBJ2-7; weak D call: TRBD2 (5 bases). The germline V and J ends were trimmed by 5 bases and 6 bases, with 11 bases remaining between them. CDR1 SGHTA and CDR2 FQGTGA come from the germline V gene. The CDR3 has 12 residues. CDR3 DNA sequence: TGTGCCAGCAGCATTACAGAGGGCGAGCAGTACTTC. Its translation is CASSITEGEQYF.

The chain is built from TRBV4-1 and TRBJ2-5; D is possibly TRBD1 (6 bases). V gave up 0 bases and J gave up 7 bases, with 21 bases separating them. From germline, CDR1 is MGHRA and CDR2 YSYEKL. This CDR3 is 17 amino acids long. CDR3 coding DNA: TGCGCCAGCAGCCAAGATAGGTACAGGGACCCACGTTCGACCCAGTACTTC. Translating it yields CASSQDRYRDPRSTQYF.

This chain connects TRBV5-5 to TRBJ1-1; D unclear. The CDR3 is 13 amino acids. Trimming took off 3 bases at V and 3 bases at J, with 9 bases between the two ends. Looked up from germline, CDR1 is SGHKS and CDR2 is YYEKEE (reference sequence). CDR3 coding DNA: TGTGCCAGCAGCTCACAGATATACACTGAAGCTTTCTTT. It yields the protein CASSSQIYTEAFF. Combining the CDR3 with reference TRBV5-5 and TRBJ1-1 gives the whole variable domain DAGVTQSPTHLIKTRGQQVTLRCSPISGHKSVSWYQQVLGQGPQFIFQYYEKEERGRGNFPDRFSARQFPNYSSELNVNALLLGDSALYLCASSSQIYTEAFFGQGTRLTVV.

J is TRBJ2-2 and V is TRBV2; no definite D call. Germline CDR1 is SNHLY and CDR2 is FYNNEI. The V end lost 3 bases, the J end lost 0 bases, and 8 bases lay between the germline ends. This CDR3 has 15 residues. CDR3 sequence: CASSDHIANTGELFF. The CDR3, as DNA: TGTGCCAGCAGTGATCACATAGCGAACACCGGGGAGCTGTTTTTT.

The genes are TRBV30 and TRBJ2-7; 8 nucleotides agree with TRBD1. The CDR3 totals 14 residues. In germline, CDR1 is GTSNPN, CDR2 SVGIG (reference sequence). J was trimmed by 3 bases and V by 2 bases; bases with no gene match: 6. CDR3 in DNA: TGTGCCTGGAGTTTCGGACAGGGTGGCTACGAGCAGTACTTC. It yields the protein CAWSFGQGGYEQYF.

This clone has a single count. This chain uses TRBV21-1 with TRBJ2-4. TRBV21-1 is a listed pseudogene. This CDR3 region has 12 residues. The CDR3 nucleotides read TGTGCCAGCAGCCCCCGCCGGGGCGTTCCGTACTTC. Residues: CASSPRRGVPYF.

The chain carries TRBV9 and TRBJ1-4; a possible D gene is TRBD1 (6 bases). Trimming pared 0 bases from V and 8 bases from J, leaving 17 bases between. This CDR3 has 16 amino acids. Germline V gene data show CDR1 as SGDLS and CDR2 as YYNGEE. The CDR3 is CASSVAGGRVNEKLFF. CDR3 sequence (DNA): TGTGCCAGCAGCGTAGCTGGGGGCAGGGTTAACGAAAAACTGTTTTTT.

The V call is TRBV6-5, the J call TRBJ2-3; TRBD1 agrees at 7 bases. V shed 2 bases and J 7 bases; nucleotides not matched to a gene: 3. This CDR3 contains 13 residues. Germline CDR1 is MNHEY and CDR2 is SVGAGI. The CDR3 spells CASSYRTGHTQYF. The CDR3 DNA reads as TGTGCCAGCAGTTACCGGACAGGTCATACGCAGTATTTT.

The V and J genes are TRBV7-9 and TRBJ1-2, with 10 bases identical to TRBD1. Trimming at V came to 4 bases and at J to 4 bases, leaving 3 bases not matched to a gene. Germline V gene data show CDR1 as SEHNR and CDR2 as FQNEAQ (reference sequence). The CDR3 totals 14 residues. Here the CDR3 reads CASSWWTGGYGYTF. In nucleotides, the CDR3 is TGTGCCAGCAGCTGGTGGACAGGGGGCTATGGCTACACCTTC.

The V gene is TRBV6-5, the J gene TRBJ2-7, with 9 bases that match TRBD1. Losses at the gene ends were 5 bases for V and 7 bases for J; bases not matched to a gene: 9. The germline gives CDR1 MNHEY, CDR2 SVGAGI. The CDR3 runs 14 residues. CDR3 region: CASSPQGAGREQYF. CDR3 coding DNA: TGTGCCAGCAGTCCACAGGGGGCTGGTAGGGAGCAGTACTTC.

CDR3 in amino acids: CASSQVRDNYGYTF. In DNA form, the CDR3 reads TGCGCCAGCAGCCAAGTCCGGGACAACTATGGCTACACCTTC. The chain combines TRBV4-1 with TRBJ1-2; tentative D call: TRBD1 (5 bases). V shed 1 base and J shed 2 bases, with 8 bases lying between them. Germline CDR1 is MGHRA and CDR2 is YSYEKL. The CDR3 extends over 14 amino acids.

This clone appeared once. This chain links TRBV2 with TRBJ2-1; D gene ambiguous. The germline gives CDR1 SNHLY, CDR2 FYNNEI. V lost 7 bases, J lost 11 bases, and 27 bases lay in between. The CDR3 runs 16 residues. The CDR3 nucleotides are TGTGCCAGCACCCCCAGTTCACAGACCGCTCGGGTACAGCAGTTCTTC. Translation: CASTPSSQTARVQQFF.